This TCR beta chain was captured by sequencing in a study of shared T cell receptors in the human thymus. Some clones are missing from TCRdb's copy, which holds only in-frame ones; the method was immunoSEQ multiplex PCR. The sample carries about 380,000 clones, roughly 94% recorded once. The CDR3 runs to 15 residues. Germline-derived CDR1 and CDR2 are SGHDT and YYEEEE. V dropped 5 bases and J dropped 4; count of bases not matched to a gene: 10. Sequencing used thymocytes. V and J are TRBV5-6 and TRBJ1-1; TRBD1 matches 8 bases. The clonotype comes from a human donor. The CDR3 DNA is TGTGCCAGCAGGAGAAGGACAGGGTGGCGCACTGAAGCTTTCTTT. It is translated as CASRRRTGWRTEAFF.